This record covers a single T cell receptor (beta chain). What it recognizes is unknown. The sample comes from a study of PD-L1 blockade in urothelial cancer. Broader study findings: Blood TCR clonality below the median before treatment was a predictor of better survival.

Time point defined: pretreatment peripheral blood. The CDR3 is made up of 15 amino acids. V dropped 5 bases and J dropped 6 bases, with 16 bases sitting between them. The germline CDR1 and CDR2 sequences are MDHEN and SYDVKM. TCR analog templates of synthetic origin were spiked into each PCR. Clones were sequenced by immunoSEQ multiplex PCR, and TCRdb holds only the in-frame ones, with some missing. The data contain about 87,000 clones, around 90% of them seen just once; the ten biggest clones take up 0.97%. The chain has TRBV28 and TRBJ2-2; possible D gene TRBD2, 7 bases. The sequencing used PBMCs, collected around atezolizumab (anti-PD-L1) treatment. The source is a woman over 75 with urothelial cancer. CDR3 loop: CASSGGGVGSGELFF. The CDR3 region has the DNA TGTGCCAGCAGTGGAGGGGGGGTCGGCTCCGGGGAGCTGTTTTTT.